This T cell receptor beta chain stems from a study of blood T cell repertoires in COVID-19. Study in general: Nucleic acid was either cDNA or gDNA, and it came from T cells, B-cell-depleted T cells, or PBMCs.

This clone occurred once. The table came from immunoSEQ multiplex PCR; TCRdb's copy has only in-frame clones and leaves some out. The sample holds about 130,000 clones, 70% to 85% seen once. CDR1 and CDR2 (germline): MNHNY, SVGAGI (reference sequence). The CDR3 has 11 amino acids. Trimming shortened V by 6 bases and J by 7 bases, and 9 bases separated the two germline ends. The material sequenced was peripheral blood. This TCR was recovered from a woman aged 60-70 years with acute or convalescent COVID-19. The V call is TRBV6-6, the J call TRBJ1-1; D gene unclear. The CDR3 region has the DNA TGTGCCAGCAGCCCGGGATATGAAGCTTTCTTT. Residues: CASSPGYEAFF.